This paragraph reports one T cell receptor beta chain. Its cognate antigen is unknown. The CDR3 has 17 amino acids. This sample is drawn from a study of CXCR3-negative and CXCR3-positive naive CD8 T cells. General observations from the study: TRBV-TRBJ usage was similar across naive CXCR3 subsets but distinct in memory cells. It was found that naive subsets had comparable surface CD5, and TCR strength was inferred from TRB CDR3 properties. CXCR3-positive naive cells carried more hydrophobic TRB CDR3s than CXCR3-negative ones.

Libraries were UMI-labeled 5' RACE TRB cDNA. After re-calling the 5' RACE reads, TCRdb lists one entry per CDR3 protein, DNA absent. The sample is made up of about 63,000 distinct CDR3 sequences, and the top ten hold 4.8% of it. Naive CD8+ T cells carried a CD45RO-CCR7+CD27+CD95- phenotype. Sequencing used naive CXCR3+ CD8+ T cells from blood. Subset in this sample: CD45RO-CCR7+CD27+CD95- naive CD8+ T cells expressing CXCR3 (TNR3+). The receptor comes from a human donor in good health. Some clones in this sample may be carry-over from other donors' samples. The genes are TRBV12-3 or TRBV12-4 and TRBJ2-7; the TCRdb D gene call, TRBD2, has no DNA to confirm it. This CDR3 is CASSPGLAGFLSYEQYF.